Detailed here is one TCR beta chain. Its antigen is unidentified. The data originate from a study of shared clonotypes between healthy human individuals. Points from the study as a whole: Clonotypes not shared had lower generation probabilities than those common to all four donors.

Terminally differentiated effector memory CD45RA+ cells were excluded by CCR7 positive selection of CD45RO-negative cells. V shed 4 bases, J shed 4 bases, and the junction held 23 bases outside the gene matches. This CDR3 spans 21 amino acids. Germline lookup yields CDR1 SGHRS and CDR2 YFSETQ. The assay was run at deep level. Template for every sorted-subset replicate PCR totaled around 210 ng DNA, around 32,000 T cell genomes. The protocol was immunoSEQ multiplex PCR, while the TCRdb copy is restricted to in-frame clones and leaves out a portion. Here the sample spans some 2.1 million clones, just over 90% being singletons.

The source is a young man in good health. Some clones in this sample may be carry-over from other donors' samples. V and J are TRBV5-1 and TRBJ2-1; 10 nucleotides agree with TRBD2. The sample comprised naive CD8+ T cells from PBMCs. The CDR3 coding sequence is TGCGCCAGCAGCCCCCCAGGCCTAGCGGGAGAAGGTTTCGACCGATACAATGAGCAGTTCTTC. Protein: CASSPPGLAGEGFDRYNEQFF.